The clone carrying this TCR beta chain showed up just once. Its antigen is undetermined. These data are taken from a study of a mutant IDH1 vaccine in newly diagnosed glioma. For the study at large: Treated patients showed a male proportion of around 62%, a female proportion of 37.5%, and a mean age of approximately 40 years. Earlier therapy was either radiotherapy, temozolomide, or both, and most got both.

The V gene's germline CDR1 is MNHNY and CDR2 SVGAGI (reference sequence). Trimming cost V 2 bases and J 0 bases, with 13 bases left between them. The CDR3 contains 16 residues. The data were produced by immunoSEQ multiplex PCR, yet TCRdb's version contains in-frame clones alone and is incomplete. The table lists roughly 62,000 clones, approximately 90% of them singletons. Regarding time point: week 11, during vaccination. Every vaccine dose comprised 300 ug of mutant IDH1 20-mer peptide plus topical imiquimod. The sample consisted of PBMCs, taken from a glioma patient whose treatment included an IDH1 peptide vaccine. This TCR was recovered from a man aged 40-49 years with glioma. The gene calls are TRBV6-6 and TRBJ1-1; the D gene is possibly TRBD1 (5 bases). The CDR3 nucleotides are TGTGCCAGCAGTTACCCGGGCAAGGGGATGAACACTGAAGCTTTCTTT. As protein: CASSYPGKGMNTEAFF.